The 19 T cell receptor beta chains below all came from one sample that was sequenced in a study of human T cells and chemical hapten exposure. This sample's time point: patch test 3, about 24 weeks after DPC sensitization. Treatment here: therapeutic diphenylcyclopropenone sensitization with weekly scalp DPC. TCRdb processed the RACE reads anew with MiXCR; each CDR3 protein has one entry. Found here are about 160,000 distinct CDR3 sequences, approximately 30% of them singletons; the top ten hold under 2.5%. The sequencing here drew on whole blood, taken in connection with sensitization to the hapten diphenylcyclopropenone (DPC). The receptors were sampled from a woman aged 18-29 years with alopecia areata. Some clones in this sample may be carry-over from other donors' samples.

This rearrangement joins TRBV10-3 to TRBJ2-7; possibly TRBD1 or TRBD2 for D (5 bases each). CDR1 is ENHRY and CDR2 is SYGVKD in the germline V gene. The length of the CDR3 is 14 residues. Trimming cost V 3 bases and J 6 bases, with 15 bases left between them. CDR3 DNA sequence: TGTGCCATCAGTGATGGGGGACGGAGCGTCGAGCAGTACTTC. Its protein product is CAISDGGRSVEQYF.

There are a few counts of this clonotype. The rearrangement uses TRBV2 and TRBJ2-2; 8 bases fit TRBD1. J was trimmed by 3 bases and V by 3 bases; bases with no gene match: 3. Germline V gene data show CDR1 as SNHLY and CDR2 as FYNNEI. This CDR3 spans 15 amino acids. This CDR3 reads CASSEDRVDTGELFF. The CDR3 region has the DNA TGTGCCAGCAGTGAGGACAGGGTCGACACCGGGGAGCTGTTTTTT.

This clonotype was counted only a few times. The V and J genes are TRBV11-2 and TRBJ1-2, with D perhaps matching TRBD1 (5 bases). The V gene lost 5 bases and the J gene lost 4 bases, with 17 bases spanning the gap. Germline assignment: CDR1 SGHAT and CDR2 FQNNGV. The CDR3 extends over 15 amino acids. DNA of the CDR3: TGTGCCAGCAGCCGAGATGAGGGGAGGACCTATGGCTACACCTTC. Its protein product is CASSRDEGRTYGYTF. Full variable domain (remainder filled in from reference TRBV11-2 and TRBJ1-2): EAGVAQSPRYKIIEKRQSVAFWCNPISGHATLYWYQQILGQGPKLLIQFQNNGVVDDSQLPKDRFSAERLKGVDSTLKIQPAKLEDSAVYLCASSRDEGRTYGYTFGSGTRLTVV.

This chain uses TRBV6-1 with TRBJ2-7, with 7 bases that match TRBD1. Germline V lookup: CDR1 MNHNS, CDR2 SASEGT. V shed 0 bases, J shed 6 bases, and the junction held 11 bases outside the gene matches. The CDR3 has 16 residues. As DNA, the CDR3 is TGTGCCAGCAGTGAAGCCCGTAGGACAGGCGTCGGCGAGCAGTACTTC. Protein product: CASSEARRTGVGEQYF.

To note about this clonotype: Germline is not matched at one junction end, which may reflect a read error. The CDR3 spells CASSLGPGGTQYF. CDR3 sequence (DNA): TGTGCCAGCAGTTTAGGTCCTGGCGGGACCCAGTACTTC. J is TRBJ2-5 and V is TRBV7-8; no definite D call. Germline values: CDR1 SGHVS, CDR2 FQNEAQ. This CDR3 has 13 residues.

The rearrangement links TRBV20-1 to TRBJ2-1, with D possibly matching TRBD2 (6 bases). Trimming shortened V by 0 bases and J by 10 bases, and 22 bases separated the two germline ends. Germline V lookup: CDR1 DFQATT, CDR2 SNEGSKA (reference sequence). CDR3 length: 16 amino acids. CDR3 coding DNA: TGCAGTGCTAGAGAAAGGGGACTTGGTTTCGCAGAAGAGCAGTTCTTC. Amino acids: CSARERGLGFAEEQFF.

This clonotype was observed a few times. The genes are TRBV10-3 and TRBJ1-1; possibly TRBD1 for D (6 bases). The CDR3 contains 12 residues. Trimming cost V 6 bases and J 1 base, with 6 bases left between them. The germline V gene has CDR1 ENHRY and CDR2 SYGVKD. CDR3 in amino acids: CAISRGNTEAFF. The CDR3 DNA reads TGTGCCATCAGCAGGGGGAACACTGAAGCTTTCTTT.

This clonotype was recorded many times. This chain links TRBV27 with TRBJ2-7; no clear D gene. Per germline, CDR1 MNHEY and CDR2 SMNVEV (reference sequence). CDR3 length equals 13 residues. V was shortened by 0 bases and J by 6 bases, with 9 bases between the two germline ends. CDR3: CASSLSRVSEQYF. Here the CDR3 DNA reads TGTGCCAGCAGTTTATCACGGGTCTCCGAGCAGTACTTC.

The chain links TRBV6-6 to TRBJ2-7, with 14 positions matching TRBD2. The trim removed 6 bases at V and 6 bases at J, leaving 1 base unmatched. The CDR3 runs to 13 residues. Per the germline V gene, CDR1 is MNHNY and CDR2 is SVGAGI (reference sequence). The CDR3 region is CASSGTSGGEQYF. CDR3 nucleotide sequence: TGTGCCAGCAGCGGGACTAGCGGGGGCGAGCAGTACTTC.

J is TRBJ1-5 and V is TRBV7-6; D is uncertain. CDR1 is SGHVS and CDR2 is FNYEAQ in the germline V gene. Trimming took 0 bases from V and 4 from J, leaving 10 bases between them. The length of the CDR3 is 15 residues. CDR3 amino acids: CASSLAEGGNQPQHF. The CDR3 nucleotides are TGTGCCAGCAGCTTAGCGGAGGGCGGTAATCAGCCCCAGCATTTT.

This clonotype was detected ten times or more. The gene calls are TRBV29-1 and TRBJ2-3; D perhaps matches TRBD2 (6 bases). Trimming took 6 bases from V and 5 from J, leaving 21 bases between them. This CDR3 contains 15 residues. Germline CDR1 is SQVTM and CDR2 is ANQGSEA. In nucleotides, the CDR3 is TGCAGCGTGGAGGGCCTCGAGGCTGCCCTAGATACGCAGTATTTT. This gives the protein CSVEGLEAALDTQYF.

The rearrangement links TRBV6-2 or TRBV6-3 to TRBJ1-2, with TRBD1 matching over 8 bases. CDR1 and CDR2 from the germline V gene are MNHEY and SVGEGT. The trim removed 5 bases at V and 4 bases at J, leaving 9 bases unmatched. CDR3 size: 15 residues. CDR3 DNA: TGTGCCAGCAGTGGAACCGGGACAGGACGCTATGGCTACACCTTC. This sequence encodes CASSGTGTGRYGYTF.

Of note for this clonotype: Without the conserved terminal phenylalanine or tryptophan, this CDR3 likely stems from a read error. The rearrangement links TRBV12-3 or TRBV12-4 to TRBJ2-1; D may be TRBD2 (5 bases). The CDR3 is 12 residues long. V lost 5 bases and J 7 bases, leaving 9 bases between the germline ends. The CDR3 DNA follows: TGTGCCAGCAGTCGGACTGAAAATGAGCAGTTCCTC. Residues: CASSRTENEQFL.

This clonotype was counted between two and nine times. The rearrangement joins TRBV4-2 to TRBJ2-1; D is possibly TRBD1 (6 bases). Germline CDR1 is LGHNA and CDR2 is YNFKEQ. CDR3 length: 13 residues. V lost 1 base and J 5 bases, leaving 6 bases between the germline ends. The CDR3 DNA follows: TGTGCCAGCAGCCAAGCAGGGGACAATGAGCAGTTCTTC. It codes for CASSQAGDNEQFF.

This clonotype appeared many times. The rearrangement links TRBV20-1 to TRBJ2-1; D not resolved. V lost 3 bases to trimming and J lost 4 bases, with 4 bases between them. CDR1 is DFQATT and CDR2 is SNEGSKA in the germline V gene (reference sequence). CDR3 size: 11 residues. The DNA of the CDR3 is TGCAGTGCTAGTAGATACAATGAGCAGTTCTTC. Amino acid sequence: CSASRYNEQFF.

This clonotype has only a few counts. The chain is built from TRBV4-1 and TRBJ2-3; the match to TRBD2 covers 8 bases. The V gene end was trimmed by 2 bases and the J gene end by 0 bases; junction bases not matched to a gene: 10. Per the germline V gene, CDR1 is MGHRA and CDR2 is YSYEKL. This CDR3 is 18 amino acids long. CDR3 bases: TGCGCCAGCAGCCAACTTGGCGGGGGGTTGGGGAGCACAGATACGCAGTATTTT. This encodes CASSQLGGGLGSTDTQYF.

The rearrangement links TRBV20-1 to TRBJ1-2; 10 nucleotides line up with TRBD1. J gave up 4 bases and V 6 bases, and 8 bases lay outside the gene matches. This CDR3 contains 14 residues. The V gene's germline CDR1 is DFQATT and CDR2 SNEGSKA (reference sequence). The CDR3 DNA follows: TGCAGTGCCGTACCTCGGACAGGGGGCTATGGCTACACCTTC. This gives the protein CSAVPRTGGYGYTF.

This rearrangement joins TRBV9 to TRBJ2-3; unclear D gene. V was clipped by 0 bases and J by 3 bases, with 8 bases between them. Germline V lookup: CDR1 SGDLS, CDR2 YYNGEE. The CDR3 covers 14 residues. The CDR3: CASSVAMGTDTQYF. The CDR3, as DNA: TGTGCCAGCAGCGTAGCGATGGGGACAGATACGCAGTATTTT.

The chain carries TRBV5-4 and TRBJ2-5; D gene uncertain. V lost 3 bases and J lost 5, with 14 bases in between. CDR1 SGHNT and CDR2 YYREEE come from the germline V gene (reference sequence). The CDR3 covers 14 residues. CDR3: CASSSPKKPETQYF. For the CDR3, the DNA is TGTGCCAGCAGCTCGCCTAAAAAGCCGGAGACCCAGTACTTC.